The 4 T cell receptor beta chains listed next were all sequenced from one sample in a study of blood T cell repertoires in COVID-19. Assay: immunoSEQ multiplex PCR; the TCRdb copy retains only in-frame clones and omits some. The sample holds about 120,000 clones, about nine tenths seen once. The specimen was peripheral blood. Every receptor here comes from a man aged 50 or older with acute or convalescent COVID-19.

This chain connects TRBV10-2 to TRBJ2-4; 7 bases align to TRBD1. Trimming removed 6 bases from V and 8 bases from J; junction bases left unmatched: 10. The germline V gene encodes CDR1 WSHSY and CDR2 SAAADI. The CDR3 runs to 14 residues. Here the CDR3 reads CASRDGQVMDIQYF. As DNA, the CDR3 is TGCGCCAGCAGGGATGGACAGGTTATGGACATTCAGTACTTC.

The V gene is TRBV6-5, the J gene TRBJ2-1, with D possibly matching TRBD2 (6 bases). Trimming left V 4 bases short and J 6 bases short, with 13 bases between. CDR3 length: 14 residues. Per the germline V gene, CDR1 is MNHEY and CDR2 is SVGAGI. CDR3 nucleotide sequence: TGTGCCAGCAGTTCATCCTTCGGGAGCAATGAGCAGTTCTTC. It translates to CASSSSFGSNEQFF.

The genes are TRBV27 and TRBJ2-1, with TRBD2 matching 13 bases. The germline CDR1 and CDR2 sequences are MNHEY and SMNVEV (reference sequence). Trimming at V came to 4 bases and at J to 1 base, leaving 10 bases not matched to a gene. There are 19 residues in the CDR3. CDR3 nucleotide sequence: TGTGCCAGCAGTTCACTAGCGGGAGGGCCAGGTTTTTCCTACAATGAGCAGTTCTTC. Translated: CASSSLAGGPGFSYNEQFF.

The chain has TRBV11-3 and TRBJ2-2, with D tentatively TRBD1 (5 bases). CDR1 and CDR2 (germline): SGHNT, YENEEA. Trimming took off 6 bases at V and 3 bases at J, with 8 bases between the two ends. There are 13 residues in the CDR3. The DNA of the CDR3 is TGTGCCAGCAGGGGGCCCGACACCGGGGAGCTGTTTTTT. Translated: CASRGPDTGELFF.